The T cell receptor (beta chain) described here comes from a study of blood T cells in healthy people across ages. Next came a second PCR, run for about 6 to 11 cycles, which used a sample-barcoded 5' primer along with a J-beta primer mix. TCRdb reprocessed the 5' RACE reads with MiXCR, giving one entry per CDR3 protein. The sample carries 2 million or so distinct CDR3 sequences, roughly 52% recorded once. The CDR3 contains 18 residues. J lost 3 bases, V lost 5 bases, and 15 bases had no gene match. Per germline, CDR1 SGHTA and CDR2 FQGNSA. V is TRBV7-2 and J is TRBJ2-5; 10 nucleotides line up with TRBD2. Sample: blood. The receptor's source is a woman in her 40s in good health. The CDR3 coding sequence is TGTGCCAGCAGCCCAGGAGAACAGCGGGGGGGGCCGGAAGAGACCCAGTACTTC. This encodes CASSPGEQRGGPEETQYF.